The 18 T cell receptor beta chains in this list originate from one sample, sequenced in a study of blood T cell repertoires in COVID-19. TCRdb keeps only in-frame clones here, not all; method: immunoSEQ multiplex PCR. This table has fewer than 300,000 clones, less than 85% appearing once. Sequenced material: peripheral blood. These receptors all stem from a woman in her 70s with active or convalescent COVID-19.

J is TRBJ2-1 and V is TRBV6-5; D call uncertain. V lost 11 bases, J lost 8 bases, and 16 bases lay in between. The CDR3 is made up of 12 amino acids. Germline loops: CDR1 MNHEY, CDR2 SVGAGI. CDR3 bases: TGTGCCTCGGGTCAATGGTTCGATGAGCAGTTCTTC. Translated, it gives CASGQWFDEQFF.

This clone was recorded a few times. This CDR3 is CASSPRRDQPQHF. CDR3 bases: TGTGCCAGCAGTCCACGAAGAGATCAGCCCCAGCATTTT. The rearrangement uses TRBV6-5 and TRBJ1-5, with no clear D. Trimming took off 5 bases at V and 5 bases at J, with 10 bases between the two ends. Germline CDR1 MNHEY, CDR2 SVGAGI. The CDR3 is 13 residues long.

The chain recombines TRBV27 with TRBJ1-1, with TRBD1 matching 7 bases. Germline-derived CDR1 and CDR2 are MNHEY and SMNVEV (reference sequence). Trimming took 2 bases from V and 4 from J; bases not matched to a gene: 1. There are 13 residues in the CDR3. The CDR3 DNA reads as TGTGCCAGCAGTTTAAAGGGGGCCACTGAAGCTTTCTTT. It yields the protein CASSLKGATEAFF.

The genes are TRBV9 and TRBJ2-1; the D gene is possibly TRBD2 (6 bases). Deletions cut 4 bases from V and 2 bases from J, with 13 bases between. Germline V gene lookup returns CDR1 SGDLS and CDR2 YYNGEE. The CDR3 has 15 amino acids. Here the CDR3 reads CASSYSGTPYNEQFF. The CDR3 nucleotides are TGTGCCAGCAGCTACTCCGGGACTCCCTACAATGAGCAGTTCTTC.

The gene calls are TRBV7-2 and TRBJ1-5, with TRBD1 as a possible D gene (6 bases). Per the germline V gene, CDR1 is SGHTA and CDR2 is FQGNSA. The CDR3 loop spans 17 amino acids. The V end was cut by 5 bases, the J end by 4 bases, with 21 bases between. CDR3 in DNA: TGTGCCAGCAGCCAAGGCGGGGGGCTAATACTTAATCAGCCCCAGCATTTT. Its protein is CASSQGGGLILNQPQHF.

J is TRBJ2-7 and V is TRBV27; 12 bases agree with TRBD1. The V gene's germline CDR1 is MNHEY and CDR2 SMNVEV (reference sequence). V lost 7 bases, J lost 4 bases, and 8 bases stayed unmatched. This CDR3 region has 15 residues. The CDR3 region has the DNA TGTGCCAGCACCCCGGGACAGGGGGCTTCGTACGAGCAGTACTTC. As protein: CASTPGQGASYEQYF.

In DNA, the CDR3 is TGTGCCAGCAGTCCTAGGGTGGAGGCGCGGCTGTTTTTT. Encoded protein: CASSPRVEARLFF. This chain connects TRBV7-9 to TRBJ1-4; no clear D gene. Germline assignment: CDR1 SEHNR and CDR2 FQNEAQ (reference sequence). Between the trimmed V and J ends, which lost 6 bases and 14 bases, there was a span of 19 bases. The CDR3 contains 13 residues.

The chain links TRBV7-2 to TRBJ2-2; no clear D. V was cut by 1 base and J by 7 bases, with 25 bases left in between. The CDR3 is made up of 19 amino acids. Germline loops: CDR1 SGHTA, CDR2 FQGNSA. CDR3 residues: CASSLERSSARGRVGELFF. As DNA, the CDR3 is TGTGCCAGCAGCTTAGAGCGCAGTTCGGCTAGAGGTCGAGTCGGGGAGCTGTTTTTT.

This chain joins TRBV7-9 and TRBJ1-1, with TRBD1 matching 9 bases. The V gene end was trimmed by 5 bases and the J gene end by 3 bases; junction bases not matched to a gene: 7. The germline CDR1 and CDR2 sequences are SEHNR and FQNEAQ (reference sequence). The CDR3 consists of 15 residues. The CDR3 nucleotides read TGTGCCAGCAGCCTCGGACAGGGGCTAGACACTGAAGCTTTCTTT. This codes for CASSLGQGLDTEAFF.

The chain links TRBV5-1 to TRBJ2-1; TRBD1 matches 12 bases. The germline gives CDR1 SGHRS, CDR2 YFSETQ. The V and J ends lost 3 bases and 0 bases, in that order; junction bases with no gene match: 10. CDR3 length: 19 residues. CDR3 sequence (DNA): TGCGCCAGCAGCTCCCTGGGACAGGGGGCTCTTAGCTCCTACAATGAGCAGTTCTTC. It is translated as CASSSLGQGALSSYNEQFF.

The sample holds many counts of this clone. The V call is TRBV27, the J call TRBJ2-7, with D tentatively TRBD1 (5 bases). Germline lookup yields CDR1 MNHEY and CDR2 SMNVEV (reference sequence). This CDR3 contains 11 residues. V lost 6 bases, J lost 10 bases, and 13 bases lay in between. The CDR3 sequence is CASRESGKQYF. CDR3 DNA sequence: TGTGCCAGCAGAGAATCAGGGAAACAGTACTTC.

J is TRBJ1-6 and V is TRBV18; 8 nucleotides agree with TRBD1. The ends lost 1 base at V and 5 bases at J; junction bases unmatched: 1. CDR1 and CDR2 (germline): KGHSH, LQKENI. The CDR3 totals 15 residues. CDR3 DNA sequence: TGTGCCAGCTCACCACTGACAGGGGATAATTCACCCCTCCACTTT. Its protein product is CASSPLTGDNSPLHF.

The chain recombines TRBV5-6 with TRBJ1-2; no definite D call. The CDR3 length is 15 residues. Germline loops: CDR1 SGHDT, CDR2 YYEEEE. V was cut by 3 bases and J by 4 bases, with 16 bases left in between. CDR3 bases: TGTGCCAGCAGCTCGAGGGTCGCGCAATCCTATGGCTACACCTTC. This encodes CASSSRVAQSYGYTF.

The chain links TRBV5-6 to TRBJ2-6, with 8 bases matching TRBD1. Per germline, CDR1 SGHDT and CDR2 YYEEEE. V lost 4 bases and J lost 4; bases outside the gene matches: 4. The CDR3 extends over 15 amino acids. Written as DNA, the CDR3 is TGTGCCAGCAGCGTGACAGGGGCGGGGGCCAACGTCCTGACTTTC. Encoded protein: CASSVTGAGANVLTF.

The chain combines TRBV2 with TRBJ2-5; the match to TRBD2 covers 11 bases. V was pared by 6 bases and J by 1 base, with 4 bases of the junction left unmatched. The CDR3 totals 15 residues. The germline V gene encodes CDR1 SNHLY and CDR2 FYNNEI. In DNA, the CDR3 is TGTGCCAGCAGCCGACTAGCGGGGACCCAAGAGACCCAGTACTTC. Translated, it gives CASSRLAGTQETQYF.

The chain couples TRBV27 to TRBJ2-3, with D possibly being TRBD2 (6 bases). The CDR3 consists of 15 residues. Germline V gene lookup returns CDR1 MNHEY and CDR2 SMNVEV (reference sequence). V dropped 7 bases and J dropped 1 base, with 15 bases sitting between them. The CDR3 nucleotides are TGTGCCAGCAATCGGGGAGGATGGGGCACAGATACGCAGTATTTT. Translating it yields CASNRGGWGTDTQYF.

The rearrangement uses TRBV25-1 and TRBJ1-2, with unresolved D. The CDR3 sequence is 13 residues long. Germline CDR1 and CDR2: MGHDK and SYGVNS. Trimming left V 2 bases short and J 4 bases short, with 8 bases between. CDR3 sequence reads: CASSEKQPYGYTF. Written as DNA, the CDR3 is TGTGCCAGCAGTGAAAAACAGCCCTATGGCTACACCTTC.

This CDR3 is CASRPTTNEQYF. In DNA, the CDR3 is TGTGCCAGCAGACCAACCACAAACGAGCAGTACTTC. J is TRBJ2-7 and V is TRBV11-2; D is unclear. The length of the CDR3 is 12 residues. Looked up from germline, CDR1 is SGHAT and CDR2 is FQNNGV. The V gene lost 6 bases and the J gene lost 5 bases, with 11 bases spanning the gap.